A single T cell receptor beta chain is shown here with its context. This table comes from immunoSEQ multiplex PCR, and its TCRdb copy is limited to in-frame clones, with some not included. The table has about 120,000 clones, around 81% seen once. The CDR3 extends over 16 amino acids. V gave up 1 base and J gave up 1 base; unmatched junction bases: 4. Germline V gene data show CDR1 as LGHNA and CDR2 as YNFKEQ. This entry belongs to a study of radiation and T cells in renal cell carcinoma. Sample time point: blood 2 weeks post-SBRT. As to treatment: 15 Gy SBRT to primary tumor, nephrectomy 4 weeks later.

This chain links TRBV4-2 with TRBJ1-5, with 7 bases aligning to TRBD1. This receptor was taken from a man aged 45-60 years with renal cell carcinoma. The starting material was blood, obtained from a patient whose treatment included radiotherapy and nephrectomy. As DNA, the CDR3 is TGTGCCAGCAGCCAAGTCCAGGGGGGGAGCAATCAGCCCCAGCATTTT. Its translation is CASSQVQGGSNQPQHF.